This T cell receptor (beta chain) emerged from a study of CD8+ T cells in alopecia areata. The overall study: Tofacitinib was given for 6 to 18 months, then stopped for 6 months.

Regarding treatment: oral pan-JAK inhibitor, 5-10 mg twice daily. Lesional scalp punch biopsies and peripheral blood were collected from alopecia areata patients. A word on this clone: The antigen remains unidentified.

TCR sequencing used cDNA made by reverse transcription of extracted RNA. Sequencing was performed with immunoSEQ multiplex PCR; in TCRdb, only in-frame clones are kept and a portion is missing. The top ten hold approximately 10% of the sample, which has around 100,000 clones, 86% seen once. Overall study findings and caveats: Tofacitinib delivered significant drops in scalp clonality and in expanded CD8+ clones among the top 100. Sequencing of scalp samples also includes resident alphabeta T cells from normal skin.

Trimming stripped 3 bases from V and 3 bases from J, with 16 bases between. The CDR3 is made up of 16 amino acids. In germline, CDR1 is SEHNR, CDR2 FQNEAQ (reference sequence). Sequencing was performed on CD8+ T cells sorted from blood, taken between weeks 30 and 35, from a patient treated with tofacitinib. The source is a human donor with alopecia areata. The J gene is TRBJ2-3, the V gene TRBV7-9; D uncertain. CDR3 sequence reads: CASSLTQSRSTDTQYF. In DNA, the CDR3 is TGTGCCAGCAGCTTGACCCAGTCTAGGAGTACAGATACGCAGTATTTT.